The clone carrying this T cell receptor (beta chain) was counted only a few times. The data derive from a study of blood T cells in healthy people across ages. A J-beta primer mix and a sample-barcoded 5' primer were used in a second PCR of about 7 to 12 cycles. TCRdb analysed the 5' RACE reads with MiXCR anew, one entry per CDR3 protein. The sample includes hundreds of thousands of distinct CDR3 sequences, around three fifths seen only once; the top ten take under 30%. The CDR3 is 16 residues long. CDR1 SSHAT and CDR2 FNYEAQ come from the germline V gene (reference sequence). Trimming removed 7 bases from V and 2 bases from J, with 21 bases in between.

The J gene is TRBJ2-7, the V gene TRBV7-7, with D perhaps matching TRBD2 (6 bases). This clonotype was obtained from a man aged 35 to 55 in good health. The sequenced sample consisted of blood. The CDR3 loop is CASTKNGGPAPYEQYF. DNA of the CDR3: TGTGCCAGCACCAAAAACGGAGGGCCCGCCCCCTACGAGCAGTACTTC.